These T cell receptor beta chains were read from a single sample in a study of CD4+ T cells in melanoma. Repertoires were generated with immunoSEQ multiplex PCR, while TCRdb's copy carries only in-frame clones and drops some. This table has 13,000 or so clones, approximately 73% appearing once. Sequencing was done on a sample of cells from a culture (not recorded whether cultured in vitro). Receptors were obtained from a human donor with melanoma. CDR3s include the opening cysteine and the closing phenylalanine or tryptophan.

TRBJ2-3 | TRBV7-3 | CASAPREGPADTQYF
TRBJ2-7 | TRBV18 | CASSGTESYEQYF
TRBJ2-5 | TRBV7-3 | CASSSTGTVTETQYF
TRBJ1-6 | TRBV4-1 | CASSHDIYASPLHF
TRBJ1-2 | TRBV29-1 | CSGGHGTGHGYTF
TRBJ2-3 | TRBV4-1 | CASSQEGDTQYF
TRBJ2-4 | TRBV5-1 | CASSLGLQDLLMGKNIQYF
TRBJ1-4 | TRBV5-6 | CASSLYQDIGHATNEKLFF
TRBJ1-1 | TRBV7-7 | CASSRDRGTEAFF
TRBJ2-1 | TRBV10-1 | CASSEFGGGSGSQFF
TRBJ1-3 | TRBV19 | CASRDTSSGNTIYF
TRBJ2-7 | TRBV18 | CASSPGPMVVHEQYF
TRBJ2-5 | TRBV29-1 | CSVGTSGGAGETQYF
TRBJ2-1 | TRBV5-1 | CASRATSGTYNEQFF
TRBJ1-5 | TRBV30 | CAWGYSADRPNQPQHF
TRBJ1-2 | TRBV6-5 | CASSRTGDNGYTF
TRBJ2-1 | TRBV7-9 | CASSLEARVWQFF
TRBJ1-6 | TRBV6-5 | CASSYGTGNSPLHF
TRBJ2-1 | TRBV6-1 | CASSEGQPYNEQFF
TRBJ2-7 | TRBV7-8 | CASIPDRPPYEQYF
TRBJ1-5 | TRBV7-2 | CASSLGYNQPQHF
TRBJ1-3 | TRBV5-6 | CASSHRNRQGFSGNTIYF
TRBJ1-1 | TRBV18 | CASSWDQKTEAFF
TRBJ2-7 | TRBV19 | CASSRQAPGPYEQYF
TRBJ1-5 | TRBV7-2 | CASSLEGHQPQHF
TRBJ1-5 | TRBV7-2 | CASSLWWGDQPQHF
TRBJ2-1 | TRBV5-4 | CASRARGGSYNEQFF
TRBJ1-1 | TRBV7-9 | CASSLTVEAFF
TRBJ1-5 | TRBV10-2 | CASSEPGQVVPQHF
TRBJ2-5 | TRBV11-3 | CASSTQGAHGETQYF
TRBJ2-7 | TRBV5-5 | CASSLVVGFGYEQYF
TRBJ1-5 | TRBV6-4 | CASTQANQPQHF
TRBJ2-3 | TRBV5-1 | CASRLGLSGLTDTQYF
TRBJ1-1 | TRBV15 | CATSRGGGQRFEAFF
TRBJ2-7 | TRBV2 | CASSDEAGGRYEQYF
TRBJ2-1 | TRBV10-3 | CAISAASGVYEQFF
TRBJ2-4 | TRBV9 | CASSVGGSGGQNIQYF